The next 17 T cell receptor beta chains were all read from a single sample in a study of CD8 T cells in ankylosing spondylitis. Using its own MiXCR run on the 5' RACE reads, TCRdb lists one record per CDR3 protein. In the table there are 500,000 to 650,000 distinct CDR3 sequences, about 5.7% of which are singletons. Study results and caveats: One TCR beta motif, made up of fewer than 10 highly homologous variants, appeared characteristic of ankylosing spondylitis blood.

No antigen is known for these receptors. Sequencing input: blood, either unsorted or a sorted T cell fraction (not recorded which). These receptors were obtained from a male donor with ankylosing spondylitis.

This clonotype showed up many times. The CDR3 region is CASSTSGRAREQYF. As DNA, the CDR3 is TGTGCCAGCAGTACAAGCGGGAGGGCCCGCGAGCAGTACTTC. This chain links TRBV13 with TRBJ2-7, with TRBD2 identical over 10 bases. The junction had 8 bases not matched to a gene; V was cut back by 6 bases and J by 6 bases. The CDR3 contains 14 residues. The germline CDR1 and CDR2 sequences are PRHDT and FYEKMQ (reference sequence).

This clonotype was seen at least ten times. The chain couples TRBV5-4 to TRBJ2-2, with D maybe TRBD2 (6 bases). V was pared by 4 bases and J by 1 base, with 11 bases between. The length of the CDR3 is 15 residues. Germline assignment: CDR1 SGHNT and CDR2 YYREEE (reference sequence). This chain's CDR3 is CASSLGRENTGELFF. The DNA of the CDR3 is TGTGCCAGCAGCCTGGGGCGGGAGAACACCGGGGAGCTGTTTTTT.

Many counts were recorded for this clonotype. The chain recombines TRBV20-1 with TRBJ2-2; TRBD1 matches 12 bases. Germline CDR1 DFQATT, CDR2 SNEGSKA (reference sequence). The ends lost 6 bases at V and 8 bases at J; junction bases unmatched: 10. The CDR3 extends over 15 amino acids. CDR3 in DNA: TGCAGTGCGATTCCGGGACAGGGGGCCGGAGGGGAGCTGTTTTTT. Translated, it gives CSAIPGQGAGGELFF.

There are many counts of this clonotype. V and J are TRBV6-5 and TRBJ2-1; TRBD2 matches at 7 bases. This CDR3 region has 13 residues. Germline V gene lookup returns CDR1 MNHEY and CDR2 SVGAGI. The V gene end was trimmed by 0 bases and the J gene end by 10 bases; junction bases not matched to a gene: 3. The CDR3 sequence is CASSYSLAVEQFF. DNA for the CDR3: TGTGCCAGCAGTTACTCCCTAGCGGTAGAGCAGTTCTTC.

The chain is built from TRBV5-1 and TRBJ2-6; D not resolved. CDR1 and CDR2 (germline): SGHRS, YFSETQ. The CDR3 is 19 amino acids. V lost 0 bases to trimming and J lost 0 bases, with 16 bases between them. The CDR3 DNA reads TGCGCCAGCAGCTTGGGTCCCAGGTCTCTTAGCTCTGGGGCCAACGTCCTGACTTTC. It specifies CASSLGPRSLSSGANVLTF.

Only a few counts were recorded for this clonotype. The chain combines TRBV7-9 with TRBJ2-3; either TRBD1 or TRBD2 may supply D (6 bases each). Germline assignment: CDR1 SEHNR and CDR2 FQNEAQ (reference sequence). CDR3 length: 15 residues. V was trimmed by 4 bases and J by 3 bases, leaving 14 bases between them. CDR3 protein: CASSSRRGETDTQYF. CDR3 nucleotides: TGTGCCAGCAGCTCCCGGAGGGGGGAGACAGATACGCAGTATTTT. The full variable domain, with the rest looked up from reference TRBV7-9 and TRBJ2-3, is DTGVSQNPRHKITKRGQNVTFRCDPISEHNRLYWYRQTLGQGPEFLTYFQNEAQLEKSRLLSDRFSAERPKGSFSTLEIQRTEQGDSAMYLCASSSRRGETDTQYFGPGTRLTVL.

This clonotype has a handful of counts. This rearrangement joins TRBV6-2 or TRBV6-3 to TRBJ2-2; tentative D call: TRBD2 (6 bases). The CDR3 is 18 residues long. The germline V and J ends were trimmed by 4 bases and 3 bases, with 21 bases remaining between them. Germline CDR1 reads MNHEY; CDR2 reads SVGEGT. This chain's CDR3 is CASSSPPWREKDTGELFF. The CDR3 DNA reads TGTGCCAGCAGTTCCCCCCCCTGGAGGGAGAAGGACACCGGGGAGCTGTTTTTT.

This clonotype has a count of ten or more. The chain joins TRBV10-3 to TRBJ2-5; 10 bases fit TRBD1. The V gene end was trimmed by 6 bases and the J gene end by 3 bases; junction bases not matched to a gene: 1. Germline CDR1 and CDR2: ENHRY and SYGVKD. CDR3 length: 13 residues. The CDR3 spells CAIRGTGEETQYF. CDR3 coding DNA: TGTGCCATCAGGGGGACAGGGGAAGAGACCCAGTACTTC.

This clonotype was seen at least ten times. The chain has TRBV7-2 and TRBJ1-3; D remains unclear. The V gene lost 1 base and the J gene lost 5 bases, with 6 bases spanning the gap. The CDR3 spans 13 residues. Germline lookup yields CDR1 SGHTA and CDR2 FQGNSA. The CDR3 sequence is CASSLDPRNTIYF. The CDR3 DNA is TGTGCCAGCAGCTTAGACCCTCGAAACACCATATATTTT.

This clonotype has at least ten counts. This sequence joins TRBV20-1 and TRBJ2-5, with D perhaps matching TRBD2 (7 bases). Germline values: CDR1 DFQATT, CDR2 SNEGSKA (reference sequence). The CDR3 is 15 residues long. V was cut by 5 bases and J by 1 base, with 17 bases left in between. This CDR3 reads CSAWRGGTVQETQYF. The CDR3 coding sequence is TGCAGTGCTTGGAGGGGGGGGACCGTCCAAGAGACCCAGTACTTC.

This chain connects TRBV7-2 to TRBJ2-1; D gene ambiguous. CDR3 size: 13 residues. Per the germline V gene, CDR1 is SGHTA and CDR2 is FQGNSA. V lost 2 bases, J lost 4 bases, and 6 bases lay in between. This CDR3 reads CASSLNLYNEQFF. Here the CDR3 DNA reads TGTGCCAGCAGCTTAAACTTATACAATGAGCAGTTCTTC.

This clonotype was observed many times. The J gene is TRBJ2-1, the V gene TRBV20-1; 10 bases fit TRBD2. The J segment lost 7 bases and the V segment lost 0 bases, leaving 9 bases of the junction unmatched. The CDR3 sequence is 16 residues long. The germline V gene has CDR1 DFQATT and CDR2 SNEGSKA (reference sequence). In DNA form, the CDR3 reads TGCAGTGCTAGAGAGGCCCTAGCGGGGGCTCCAAATGAGCAGTTCTTC. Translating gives CSAREALAGAPNEQFF.

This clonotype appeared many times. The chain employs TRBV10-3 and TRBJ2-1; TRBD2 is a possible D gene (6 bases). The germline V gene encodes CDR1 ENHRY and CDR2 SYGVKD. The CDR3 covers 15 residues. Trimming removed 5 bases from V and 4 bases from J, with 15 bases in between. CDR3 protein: CAISTQLAGYNEQFF. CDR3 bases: TGTGCCATCAGTACCCAACTAGCAGGGTACAATGAGCAGTTCTTC.

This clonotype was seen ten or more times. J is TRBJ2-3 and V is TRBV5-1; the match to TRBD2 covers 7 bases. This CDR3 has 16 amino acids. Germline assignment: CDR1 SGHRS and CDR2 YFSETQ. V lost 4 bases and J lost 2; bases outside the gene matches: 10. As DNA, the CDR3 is TGCGCCAGCAGCCTCAAGTTGGGGGGGGACACAGATACGCAGTATTTT. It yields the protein CASSLKLGGDTDTQYF.

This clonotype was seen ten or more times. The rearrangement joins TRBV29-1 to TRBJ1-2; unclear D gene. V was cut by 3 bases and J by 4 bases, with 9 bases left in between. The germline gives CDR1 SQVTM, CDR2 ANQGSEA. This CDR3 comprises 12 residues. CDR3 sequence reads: CSVEARTYGYTF. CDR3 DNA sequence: TGCAGCGTTGAGGCCCGTACCTATGGCTACACCTTC.

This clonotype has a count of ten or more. CDR3 bases: TGTGCCAGCAGCGGTGGGGAGTCACCCCTCCACTTT. It translates to CASSGGESPLHF. This chain uses TRBV9 with TRBJ1-6; no firm D call. This CDR3 has 12 amino acids. Trimming took off 3 bases at V and 10 bases at J, with 8 bases between the two ends. Germline lookup yields CDR1 SGDLS and CDR2 YYNGEE.

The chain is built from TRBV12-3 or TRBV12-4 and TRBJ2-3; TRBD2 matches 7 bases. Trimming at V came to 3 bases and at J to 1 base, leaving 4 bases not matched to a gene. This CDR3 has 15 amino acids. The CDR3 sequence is CASSFGGRRTDTQYF. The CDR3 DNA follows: TGTGCCAGCAGTTTTGGCGGGAGACGCACAGATACGCAGTATTTT.